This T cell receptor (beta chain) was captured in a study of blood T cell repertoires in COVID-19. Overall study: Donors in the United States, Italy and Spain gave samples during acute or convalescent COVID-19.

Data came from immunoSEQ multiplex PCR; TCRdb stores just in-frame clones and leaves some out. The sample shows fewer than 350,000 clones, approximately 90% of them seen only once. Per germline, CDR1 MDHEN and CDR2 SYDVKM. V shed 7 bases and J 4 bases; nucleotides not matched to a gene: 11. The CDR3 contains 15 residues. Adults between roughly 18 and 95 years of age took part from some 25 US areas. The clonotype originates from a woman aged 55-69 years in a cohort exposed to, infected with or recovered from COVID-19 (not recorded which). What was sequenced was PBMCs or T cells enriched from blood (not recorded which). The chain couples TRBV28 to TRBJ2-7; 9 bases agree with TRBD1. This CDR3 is CASTHTGGSGYEQYF. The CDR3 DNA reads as TGTGCCAGCACTCATACAGGGGGCTCGGGGTACGAGCAGTACTTC.